The clone carrying this T cell receptor (beta chain) was recorded a few times. Its antigen is currently unknown. This CDR3 is built from 21 residues. The record originates from a study of T-cell memory formation after mild COVID-19. Barcoded TCR alpha and TCR beta cDNA libraries with UMIs came from 5'RACE using constant-segment primers. MiXCR, applied by TCRdb to the 5' RACE reads, yields one record per CDR3 protein. The top ten clones hold approximately 3.4% of a sample with about 170,000 distinct CDR3 sequences, over 10% of them seen once. General study points: CD4+ contracting clones were mainly CM and EM; CD8+ ones, EMRA. Pre-infection memory showed some responding clones, and this suggested that cross-reactive memory joined. Confirmation was lacking for SARS-CoV-2 specificity of second-wave clones that peaked on day 37.

Sequencing was performed on PBMCs or a T cell subset sorted from them (not recorded which). This rearrangement joins TRBV12-2 to TRBJ2-3; whether TRBD1, the table's D call, matches the DNA was not checked. TRBV12-2 is a pseudogene locus. This sequence originates from a man aged 18 to 29 who had mild COVID-19 (a few samples of this study predate the infection). Cell type and time point are not known. The DNA of the CDR3 is TGTGCAAGTCTCCCCCTACGGAGGCGCGCACCAAACGATCGCAGCACAGATACGCAGTATTTT. It specifies CASLPLRRRAPNDRSTDTQYF.